This T cell receptor (beta chain) was sequenced during a study of shared clonotypes between healthy human individuals. Whole-study results and caveats: On the whole, naive subsets had larger estimated richness than memory subsets had. A small donor pool kept down the genetic and exposure-history diversity that was represented.

A CD45RA+ naive subset and a CD45RA-negative memory subset were split from CD4+ cells. Deep was the level used in running the assay. Assay: immunoSEQ multiplex PCR; the TCRdb copy retains only in-frame clones and omits some. The sample carries hundreds of thousands of clones, 90% to 96% recorded once. The CDR3 covers 18 residues. Germline CDR1 SGHRS, CDR2 YFSETQ. V lost 6 bases to trimming and J lost 5 bases; unmatched junction nucleotides: 18. In the case of this clone: Its antigen is as yet unknown.

The chain uses TRBV5-1 and TRBJ2-4; 9 bases line up with TRBD1. Sequenced input: naive CD4+ T cells sorted from blood. Subset described: CD45RA+ positively selected. This receptor was obtained from a woman aged 25 to 39 in good health. CDR3 in amino acids: CASTPRAGLRDRENIQYF. The CDR3 DNA reads as TGCGCCAGCACCCCCCGAGCCGGGTTACGGGACAGGGAAAACATTCAGTACTTC.